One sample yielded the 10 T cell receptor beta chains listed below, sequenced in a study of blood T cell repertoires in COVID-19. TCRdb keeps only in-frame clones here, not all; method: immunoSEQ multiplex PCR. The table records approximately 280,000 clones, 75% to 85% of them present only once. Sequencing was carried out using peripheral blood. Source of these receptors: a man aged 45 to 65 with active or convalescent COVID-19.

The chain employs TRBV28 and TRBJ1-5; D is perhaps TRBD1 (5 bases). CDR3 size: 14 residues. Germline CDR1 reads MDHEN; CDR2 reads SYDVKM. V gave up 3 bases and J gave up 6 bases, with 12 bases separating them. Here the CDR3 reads CASSLGQGRQPQHF. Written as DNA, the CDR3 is TGTGCCAGCAGTTTGGGCCAGGGCCGTCAGCCCCAGCATTTT.

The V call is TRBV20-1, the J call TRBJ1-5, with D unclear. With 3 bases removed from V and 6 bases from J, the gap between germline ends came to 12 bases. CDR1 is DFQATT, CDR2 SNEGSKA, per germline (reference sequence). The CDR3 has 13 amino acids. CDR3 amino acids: CSASADLSQPQHF. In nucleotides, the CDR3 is TGCAGTGCTAGTGCCGATCTGAGTCAGCCCCAGCATTTT.

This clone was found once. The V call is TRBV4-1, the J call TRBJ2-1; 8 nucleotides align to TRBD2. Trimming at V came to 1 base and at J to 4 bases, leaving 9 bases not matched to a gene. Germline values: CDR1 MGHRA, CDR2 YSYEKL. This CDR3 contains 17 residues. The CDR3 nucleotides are TGCGCCAGCAGCCAAGGAAAGGGCGGGAGGCGGTACAATGAGCAGTTCTTC. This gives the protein CASSQGKGGRRYNEQFF.

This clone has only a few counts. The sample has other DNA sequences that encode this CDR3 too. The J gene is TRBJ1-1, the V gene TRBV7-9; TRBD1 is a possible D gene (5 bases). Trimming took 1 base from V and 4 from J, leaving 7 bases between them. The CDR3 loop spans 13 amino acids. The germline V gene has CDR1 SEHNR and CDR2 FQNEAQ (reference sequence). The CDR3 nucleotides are TGTGCCAGCAGCTTAGTGCAGGGCACTGAAGCTTTCTTT. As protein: CASSLVQGTEAFF.

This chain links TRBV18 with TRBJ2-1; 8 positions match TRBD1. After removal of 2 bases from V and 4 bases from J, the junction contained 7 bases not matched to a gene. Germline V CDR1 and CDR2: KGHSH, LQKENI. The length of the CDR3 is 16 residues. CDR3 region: CASSPRQGNGYNEQFF. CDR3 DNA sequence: TGTGCCAGCTCACCAAGACAGGGGAACGGTTACAATGAGCAGTTCTTC.

The CDR3 region is CASPRAPAGPGRPQHF. CDR3 DNA sequence: TGTGCCAGCCCACGAGCCCCAGCCGGGCCGGGGAGGCCCCAGCATTTT. The rearrangement links TRBV9 to TRBJ1-5, with no clear D. The germline gives CDR1 SGDLS, CDR2 YYNGEE. Deletions cut 7 bases from V and 9 bases from J, with 26 bases between. The CDR3 runs to 16 residues.

CDR3 DNA: TGTGCCAGCAGTTACCCGGGACAGGGAGAGCGGGAGACCTCCTACGAGCAGTACTTC. Its translation is CASSYPGQGERETSYEQYF. The rearrangement joins TRBV6-2 or TRBV6-3 to TRBJ2-7, with D possibly being TRBD1 (9 bases). CDR3 length: 19 amino acids. Trimming removed 2 bases at V and 0 bases at J, with 23 bases between. CDR1 and CDR2 from the germline V gene are MNHEY and SVGEGT.

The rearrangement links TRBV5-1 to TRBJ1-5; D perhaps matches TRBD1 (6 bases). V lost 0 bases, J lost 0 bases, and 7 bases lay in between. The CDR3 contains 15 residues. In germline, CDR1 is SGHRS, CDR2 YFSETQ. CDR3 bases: TGCGCCAGCAGCTTGGCAGGGGATAGCAATCAGCCCCAGCATTTT. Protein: CASSLAGDSNQPQHF.

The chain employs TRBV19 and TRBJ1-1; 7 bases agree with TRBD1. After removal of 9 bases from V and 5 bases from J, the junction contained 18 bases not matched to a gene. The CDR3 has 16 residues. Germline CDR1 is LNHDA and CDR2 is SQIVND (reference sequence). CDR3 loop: CASRTEFARRGTEAFF. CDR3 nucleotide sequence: TGTGCCAGCAGAACAGAGTTCGCCCGCAGGGGGACTGAAGCTTTCTTT.

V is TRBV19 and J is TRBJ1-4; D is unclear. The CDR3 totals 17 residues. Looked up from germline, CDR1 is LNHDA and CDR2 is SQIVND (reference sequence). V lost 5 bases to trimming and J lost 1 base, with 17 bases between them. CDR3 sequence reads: CASSSSPRERTNEKLFF. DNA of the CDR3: TGTGCCAGTAGTTCCTCTCCCCGGGAGAGAACTAATGAAAAACTGTTTTTT.